This T cell receptor beta chain originates from a study of blood T cell repertoires in COVID-19. Assay used: immunoSEQ multiplex PCR; TCRdb lists only in-frame clones, some missing. This table holds 300,000 to 450,000 clones, 85% found once. CDR1 is SGHAT, CDR2 FQDESV, per germline (reference sequence). The CDR3 has 13 residues. The junction had 7 bases not matched to a gene; V was cut back by 6 bases and J by 7 bases. This TCR was sampled from a woman aged 18-30 years with acute or convalescent COVID-19. Specimen: peripheral blood. The genes are TRBV11-1 and TRBJ1-2; 8 nucleotides line up with TRBD1. CDR3 residues: CASSLDRVGGYTF. DNA for the CDR3: TGTGCCAGCAGTTTGGACAGGGTGGGTGGCTACACCTTC.